The 22 T cell receptor beta chains in this list originate from one sample, sequenced in a study of T cells in Graves' hyperthyroidism and ophthalmopathy. Amplified TCR beta CDR3 regions derived from RNA transcripts. Researchers ran a first-round RT-PCR on the TCR CDR3 using the HTBI primer set. TCRdb redid the calling of the multiplex PCR reads with MiXCR, one entry per CDR3 protein. The table includes about 290,000 distinct CDR3 sequences, roughly 15% detected once. Sequenced input: blood. The source is a woman in her forties with Graves' hyperthyroidism.

This clonotype was picked up a small number of times. The chain carries TRBV4-2 and TRBJ2-7, with D perhaps matching TRBD2 (6 bases). Deletions cut 0 bases from V and 3 bases from J, with 15 bases between. This CDR3 has 16 amino acids. Germline lookup yields CDR1 LGHNA and CDR2 YNFKEQ. The CDR3 sequence is CASSQDRSSEGYEQYF. The DNA for the CDR3 is TGTGCCAGCAGCCAAGACCGGTCTAGCGAGGGCTACGAGCAGTACTTC.

This clonotype has a handful of counts. This chain links TRBV14 with TRBJ2-1; TRBD2 agrees at 10 bases. With 1 base clipped from V and 10 bases from J, the junction kept 7 bases outside the gene matches. The CDR3 loop spans 15 amino acids. Germline CDR1 is SGHDN and CDR2 is FVKESK. CDR3 sequence (DNA): TGTGCCAGCAGCCAAGGGCTAGCGGGAGTTGGGGAGCAGTTCTTC. Amino acid sequence: CASSQGLAGVGEQFF.

The chain couples TRBV18 to TRBJ1-1; D uncertain. The CDR3 runs to 15 residues. The germline gives CDR1 KGHSH, CDR2 LQKENI. The V and J ends lost 4 bases and 0 bases respectively, with 12 bases between them. The DNA for the CDR3 is TGTGCCAGCTCACTATCGCTAGGGATGAACACTGAAGCTTTCTTT. Translation: CASSLSLGMNTEAFF. Full variable domain (remainder filled in from reference TRBV18 and TRBJ1-1): NAGVMQNPRHLVRRRGQEARLRCSPMKGHSHVYWYRQLPEEGLKFMVYLQKENIIDESGMPKERFSAEFPKEGPSILRIQQVVRGDSAAYFCASSLSLGMNTEAFFGQGTRLTVV.

This clonotype has only a few counts. This rearrangement joins TRBV25-1 to TRBJ1-1; D is ambiguous. There are 12 residues in the CDR3. Trimming removed 5 bases at V and 8 bases at J, with 12 bases between. Germline V CDR1 and CDR2: MGHDK, SYGVNS. CDR3 sequence (DNA): TGTGCCAGCAGTAAAGGTTGGGCAGAAGCTTTCTTT. This sequence encodes CASSKGWAEAFF.

This clonotype was seen only once. V is TRBV11-2 and J is TRBJ1-2; D is possibly TRBD1 (5 bases). Germline assignment: CDR1 SGHAT and CDR2 FQNNGV. This CDR3 is built from 13 residues. Trimming removed 2 bases at V and 14 bases at J, with 18 bases between. The CDR3 nucleotides are TGTGCCAGCAGCTTACATCTTTCAGGGAATACTACCTTC. Translating gives CASSLHLSGNTTF.

V gene TRBV5-1 combines with J gene TRBJ2-1, with 13 bases lining up with TRBD2. After removal of 7 bases from V and 9 bases from J, the junction contained 10 bases not matched to a gene. Germline CDR1 reads SGHRS; CDR2 reads YFSETQ. The CDR3 has 15 amino acids. The CDR3 coding sequence is TGCGCCAGCGGCTCCGGGACTAGCGGGAATGGTGAGCAGTTCTTC. Translation gives CASGSGTSGNGEQFF. Combining the CDR3 with reference TRBV5-1 and TRBJ2-1 gives the whole variable domain KAGVTQTPRYLIKTRGQQVTLSCSPISGHRSVSWYQQTPGQGLQFLFEYFSETQRNKGNFPGRFSGRQFSNSRSEMNVSTLELGDSALYLCASGSGTSGNGEQFFGPGTRLTVL.

This clonotype appeared many times. The V call is TRBV19, the J call TRBJ1-2, with unresolved D. Germline-derived CDR1 and CDR2 are LNHDA and SQIVND (reference sequence). V was cut by 3 bases and J by 5 bases, with 10 bases left in between. There are 13 residues in the CDR3. CDR3 DNA: TGTGCCAGTAGTATCCTAGAGCGGTATGGCTACACCTTC. The encoded protein is CASSILERYGYTF.

J is TRBJ2-3 and V is TRBV10-3; D might be TRBD1 (5 bases). CDR1 is ENHRY, CDR2 SYGVKD, per germline. Between the trimmed V and J ends, which lost 11 bases and 2 bases, there was a span of 17 bases. The CDR3 is made up of 14 amino acids. The CDR3: CASQGTPSTDTQYF. The CDR3 nucleotides are TGTGCCTCGCAGGGTACCCCGTCCACAGATACGCAGTATTTT.

This clonotype was recorded at least ten times. The chain uses TRBV12-5 and TRBJ2-3; perhaps TRBD2 as D (6 bases). Trimming left V 1 base short and J 1 base short, with 6 bases between. CDR1 and CDR2 (germline): LGHNT, FRNRAP. The CDR3 extends over 14 amino acids. The CDR3 bases are TGTGCTAGTGGTTTGGCGGGAGGCACAGATACGCAGTATTTT. Encoded protein: CASGLAGGTDTQYF.

There are many counts of this clonotype. The gene calls are TRBV20-1 and TRBJ2-7; 9 bases are a match to TRBD2. CDR1 is DFQATT and CDR2 is SNEGSKA in the germline V gene (reference sequence). Trimming took 2 bases from V and 7 from J; bases not matched to a gene: 9. This CDR3 spans 14 amino acids. CDR3 amino acids: CSARYAGGPGEQYF. The CDR3 DNA reads as TGCAGTGCTAGATATGCGGGAGGGCCGGGAGAGCAGTACTTC.

As to this clonotype: Since a much larger clone is just one base distant, this may be a read error. A read error is likely, as this CDR3 ends without the conserved phenylalanine or tryptophan. The J gene is TRBJ2-3, the V gene TRBV11-3; D is unclear. Germline V lookup: CDR1 SGHNT, CDR2 YENEEA. The CDR3 covers 16 residues. The V and J ends lost 3 bases and 2 bases respectively, with 15 bases between them. CDR3 nucleotides: TGTGCCAGCAGCTTCAGTGGGGAACCCCCCACAGATACGCAGTATCTT. Amino acid sequence: CASSFSGEPPTDTQYL.

This clonotype was recorded many times. The chain has TRBV6-1 and TRBJ2-7; the D is unclear. The CDR3 contains 12 residues. V lost 6 bases, J lost 5 bases, and 11 bases lay in between. Germline V gene data show CDR1 as MNHNS and CDR2 as SASEGT. CDR3 amino acids: CASSKVVDEQYF. Written as DNA, the CDR3 is TGTGCCAGCAGCAAGGTTGTCGACGAGCAGTACTTC.

The chain is built from TRBV4-1 and TRBJ2-1, with D hard to call. The germline gives CDR1 MGHRA, CDR2 YSYEKL. V dropped 4 bases and J dropped 3 bases, with 10 bases sitting between them. The CDR3 runs to 14 residues. This CDR3 reads CASSLWPLYNEQFF. In DNA form, the CDR3 reads TGCGCCAGCAGCCTTTGGCCCCTCTACAATGAGCAGTTCTTC.

This clonotype was seen ten or more times. The chain couples TRBV20-1 to TRBJ1-4, with D tentatively TRBD1 (6 bases). This CDR3 region has 14 residues. V was clipped by 6 bases and J by 1 base, with 12 bases between them. Germline V gene lookup returns CDR1 DFQATT and CDR2 SNEGSKA (reference sequence). CDR3 in amino acids: CSANKGGTNEKLFF. The CDR3 DNA follows: TGCAGTGCGAATAAAGGGGGAACTAATGAAAAACTGTTTTTT.

This clonotype was counted ten times or more. The chain links TRBV2 to TRBJ1-6; no reliable D call. Germline V gives CDR1 SNHLY, CDR2 FYNNEI. Trimming shortened V by 4 bases and J by 7 bases, and 2 bases separated the two germline ends. The CDR3 consists of 11 residues. In nucleotides, the CDR3 is TGTGCCAGCAGTGTAAATTCACCCCTCCACTTT. It codes for CASSVNSPLHF.

This clonotype was counted at least ten times. The DNA is omitted, as the CDR3 cannot be located on it reliably, and the CDR3 follows TCRdb's listing. V is TRBV28 and J is TRBJ1-2; TRBD1 is the table's D call, not checked against the DNA. The CDR3 is 13 amino acids in total, end residues counted. Per germline, CDR1 MDHEN and CDR2 SYDVKM. This CDR3 reads CASSFGAGARGAF.

Many counts were recorded for this clonotype. The J gene is TRBJ2-5, the V gene TRBV28, with D possibly matching TRBD1 (5 bases). This CDR3 region has 15 residues. Germline CDR1 MDHEN, CDR2 SYDVKM. V was shortened by 5 bases and J by 2 bases, with 15 bases between the two germline ends. CDR3 in DNA: TGTGCCAGCAGTGGCCTTGGGTCAGGGCAAGAGACCCAGTACTTC. It translates to CASSGLGSGQETQYF.

This clonotype was found a few times. The rearrangement links TRBV5-6 to TRBJ1-2; a possible D gene is TRBD1 (5 bases). CDR3 length equals 16 residues. Looked up from germline, CDR1 is SGHDT and CDR2 is YYEEEE. V shed 4 bases and J shed 4 bases, with 20 bases lying between them. The CDR3 DNA reads TGTGCCAGCAGCGGTCCAGGGTACGGTAATCTCTATGGCTACACCTTC. Its translation is CASSGPGYGNLYGYTF. Full variable domain (rest looked up from reference TRBV5-6 and TRBJ1-2): DAGVTQSPTHLIKTRGQQVTLRCSPKSGHDTVSWYQQALGQGPQFIFQYYEEEERQRGNFPDRFSGHQFPNYSSELNVNALLLGDSALYLCASSGPGYGNLYGYTFGSGTRLTVV.

This clonotype turned up a few times. The rearrangement uses TRBV5-1 and TRBJ2-3; 7 bases map to TRBD1. Losses at the gene ends were 4 bases for V and 6 bases for J; bases not matched to a gene: 5. CDR3 length: 13 residues. Germline values: CDR1 SGHRS, CDR2 YFSETQ. In nucleotides, the CDR3 is TGCGCCAGCAGCCCCAGACAGGGCGATACGCAGTATTTT. Protein product: CASSPRQGDTQYF. Filled out from reference TRBV5-1 and TRBJ2-3, the complete variable domain reads KAGVTQTPRYLIKTRGQQVTLSCSPISGHRSVSWYQQTPGQGLQFLFEYFSETQRNKGNFPGRFSGRQFSNSRSEMNVSTLELGDSALYLCASSPRQGDTQYFGPGTRLTVL.

This clonotype was counted at least ten times. Here the CDR3 DNA reads TGTGCCAGCAGCTTAGGAACAGACCAAGAGACCCAGTACTTC. It is translated as CASSLGTDQETQYF. The chain has TRBV5-8 and TRBJ2-5; no clear D gene. CDR1 is SGHTS, CDR2 YDEGEE, per germline. CDR3 size: 14 residues. Trimming shortened V by 2 bases and J by 0 bases, and 8 bases separated the two germline ends.

This clonotype was seen many times. The chain uses TRBV28 and TRBJ2-1, with a tentative D call TRBD2 (7 bases). The CDR3 covers 14 residues. From germline, CDR1 is MDHEN and CDR2 SYDVKM. V was cut by 2 bases and J by 9 bases, with 14 bases left in between. CDR3 coding DNA: TGTGCCAGCAGTTTAAGGGGGAGGGGAGGTGAGCAGTTCTTC. Protein sequence: CASSLRGRGGEQFF.

This clonotype was observed many times. The chain has TRBV6-1 and TRBJ2-7; 9 positions match TRBD1. The CDR3 covers 14 residues. V shed 6 bases, J shed 2 bases, and the junction held 5 bases outside the gene matches. Germline CDR1 is MNHNS and CDR2 is SASEGT. This chain's CDR3 is CASRTTGGAYEQYF. In DNA, the CDR3 is TGTGCCAGCAGGACGACAGGGGGGGCCTACGAGCAGTACTTC.